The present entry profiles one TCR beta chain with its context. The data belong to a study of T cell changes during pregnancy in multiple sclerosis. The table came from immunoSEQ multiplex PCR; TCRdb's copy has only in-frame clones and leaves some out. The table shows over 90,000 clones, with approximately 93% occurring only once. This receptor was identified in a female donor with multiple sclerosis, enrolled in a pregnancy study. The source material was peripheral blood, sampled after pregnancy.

The CDR3 DNA sequence: TGTGCCAGCAGCCAAGCGGGAGTGGGCACCGGGGAGCTGTTTTTT. The encoded protein is CASSQAGVGTGELFF. The chain is built from TRBV11-2 and TRBJ2-2, with 8 bases identical to TRBD2. The germline CDR1 and CDR2 sequences are SGHAT and FQNNGV. J was trimmed by 4 bases and V by 5 bases; bases with no gene match: 6. CDR3 size: 15 residues.